Only a few counts were recorded for the clone carrying this T cell receptor beta chain. Its specificity is not known. The genomic DNA of each subset was split evenly across several immunoSEQ plates. Original handling: For the immunoSEQ data, sequences were junction-only without quality scores, so filtering differed. Some clones are missing from TCRdb's copy, which holds only in-frame ones; the method was immunoSEQ multiplex PCR. The V and J calls and the clone size are those of that table, but D and trimming were determined from the DNA. The sample shows 450,000 to 500,000 clones, 75% to 85% of them seen only once. This sample was taken from a study of shared clonotypes between healthy human individuals. Study-wide results and caveats: Genetic and exposure-history diversity was limited by the few donors.

The unsorted samples had tens of millions of PBMCs used for genomic DNA. The specimen sequenced was PBMCs. This TCR was sampled from a woman between 40 and 55 years old in good health. Some clones in this sample may be carry-over from other donors' samples.

The CDR3: CASSHATPDRVPGYGYTF. The CDR3 coding sequence is TGTGCCAGCAGCCACGCCACCCCTGACAGGGTTCCTGGCTATGGCTACACCTTC. The chain couples TRBV7-9 to TRBJ1-2; TRBD1 aligns across 7 bases. The CDR3 loop spans 18 amino acids. V shed 5 bases, J shed 4 bases, and the junction held 19 bases outside the gene matches. Germline CDR1 is SEHNR and CDR2 is FQNEAQ (reference sequence).